The 6 T cell receptor beta chains below all came from one sample that was sequenced in a study of identical twins' blood T cells. TCRdb redid the calling of the 5' RACE reads with MiXCR, one entry per CDR3 protein. The sample lists 350,000 to 450,000 distinct CDR3 sequences; around 30% were seen once. The sequencing input was PBMCs. These receptors all stem from a woman aged 18 to 55 in good health.

The chain is built from TRBV9 and TRBJ1-6, with 7 bases lining up with TRBD1. Trimming removed 0 bases from V and 9 bases from J; junction bases left unmatched: 3. Germline CDR1 is SGDLS and CDR2 is YYNGEE. The CDR3 contains 14 residues. In DNA, the CDR3 is TGTGCCAGCAGCGTAGATTACAGGGGTTCACCCCTCCACTTT. Its protein product is CASSVDYRGSPLHF.

The chain recombines TRBV19 with TRBJ2-7; TRBD1 matches 9 bases. Germline trimming cut 2 bases from V and 3 bases from J; bases unmatched to any gene: 5. The CDR3 is made up of 15 amino acids. From germline, CDR1 is LNHDA and CDR2 SQIVND (reference sequence). The CDR3 is CASSIFGTGSYEQYF. Here the CDR3 DNA reads TGTGCCAGTAGTATATTCGGGACAGGGAGCTACGAGCAGTACTTC.

The chain uses TRBV19 and TRBJ1-1; D gene ambiguous. V was clipped by 3 bases and J by 0 bases, with 5 bases between them. The CDR3 is 13 residues long. Germline CDR1 is LNHDA and CDR2 is SQIVND (reference sequence). The CDR3 reads CASSMVLNTEAFF. CDR3 sequence (DNA): TGTGCCAGTAGTATGGTTTTGAACACTGAAGCTTTCTTT.

This clonotype was counted at least ten times. V usage is TRBV29-1 and J usage is TRBJ1-4, with D perhaps TRBD1 (5 bases). Germline V gene lookup returns CDR1 SQVTM and CDR2 ANQGSEA. V was clipped by 2 bases and J by 11 bases, with 12 bases between them. The CDR3 loop spans 12 amino acids. Written as DNA, the CDR3 is TGCAGCGTTGAACCCGGGGGGGGGAAACTGTTTTTT. This sequence encodes CSVEPGGGKLFF.

The gene calls are TRBV15 and TRBJ2-3, with D perhaps matching TRBD2 (6 bases). Germline V gene data show CDR1 as LNHNV and CDR2 as YYDKDF (reference sequence). Trimming stripped 6 bases from V and 0 bases from J, with 13 bases between. CDR3 length: 15 amino acids. The CDR3 region has the DNA TGTGCCACCAGGGTCTCGGGGGTAAGCACAGATACGCAGTATTTT. Translated: CATRVSGVSTDTQYF. The variable domain in full, with the rest retrieved from reference TRBV15 and TRBJ2-3, is DAMVIQNPRYQVTQFGKPVTLSCSQTLNHNVMYWYQQKSSQAPKLLFHYYDKDFNNEADTPDNFQSRRPNTSFCFLDIRSPGLGDTAMYLCATRVSGVSTDTQYFGPGTRLTVL.

This clonotype was picked up a small number of times. The chain combines TRBV29-1 with TRBJ1-1, with a tentative D call TRBD1 (6 bases). The germline V gene encodes CDR1 SQVTM and CDR2 ANQGSEA. The CDR3 has 14 residues. V was shortened by 0 bases and J by 4 bases, with 12 bases between the two germline ends. CDR3 loop: CSVEDRGGGTEAFF. CDR3 sequence (DNA): TGCAGCGTTGAAGACAGGGGAGGCGGCACTGAAGCTTTCTTT.